Included here is one T cell receptor (beta chain) sequence, with context. Its antigen is unknown. The protocol was immunoSEQ multiplex PCR, while the TCRdb copy is restricted to in-frame clones and leaves out a portion. Of 80,000 to 100,000 clones in the sample, around nine tenths were seen once. The source of the sample is a study of OX40 agonist ivuxolimab in advanced cancers. In the study overall: Every 2 weeks, ivuxolimab was infused into the patients intravenously at between 0.01 and 10 mg/kg. Study observations and caveats: Clonal expansion was seen in CD4+ and CD8+ blood T cells by week 6 at 0.1 to 3.0 mg/kg. Certain nonresponders additionally had low normalized T-cell clonal expansion.

V was shortened by 6 bases and J by 0 bases, with 6 bases between the two germline ends. This CDR3 region has 13 residues. Looked up from germline, CDR1 is SGHVS and CDR2 is FNYEAQ. The receptor's source is an adult with an advanced solid tumor such as melanoma, head and neck, liver or kidney cancer. The rearrangement links TRBV7-6 to TRBJ1-3; D gene uncertain. Sample: CD4+ or CD8+ T cells sorted from blood, taken in a trial of the OX40 agonist ivuxolimab. The chain's CDR3 is CASSLISGNTIYF. DNA for the CDR3: TGTGCCAGCAGTCTAATCTCTGGAAACACCATATATTTT.